The 3 T cell receptor beta chains reported below all come from one sample, sequenced in a study of breast tumors, draining lymph nodes, adjacent tissues. Samples came from axillary lymph nodes draining the breast cancer. Each CDR3 protein is one row after TCRdb ran MiXCR on the multiplex PCR reads. This table holds about 140,000 distinct CDR3 sequences, 30% to 35% found once. Input material: axillary lymph node tissue. The receptors originated from a female donor with breast cancer. Some clones in this sample may be carry-over from other donors' samples.

This clonotype was counted many times. The chain recombines TRBV11-3 with TRBJ2-1, with TRBD2 identical over 7 bases. V shed 5 bases, J shed 6 bases, and the junction held 4 bases outside the gene matches. This CDR3 comprises 13 residues. Germline CDR1 and CDR2: SGHNT and YENEEA. The DNA of the CDR3 is TGTGCCAGCAGCCCCGGCGGGGGCAATGAGCAGTTCTTC. Translated: CASSPGGGNEQFF.

In this sample, this clonotype turned up many times. This chain links TRBV7-9 with TRBJ2-3; D remains ambiguous. In germline, CDR1 is SEHNR, CDR2 FQNEAQ (reference sequence). The CDR3 is made up of 13 amino acids. The V end lost 1 base, the J end lost 4 bases, and 6 bases lay between the germline ends. CDR3 nucleotide sequence: TGTGCCAGCAGCTTAGTTGGAGCAGATACGCAGTATTTT. The encoded protein is CASSLVGADTQYF.

The rearrangement links TRBV4-2 to TRBJ1-1, with D uncertain. With 6 bases removed from V and 4 bases from J, the gap between germline ends came to 15 bases. The length of the CDR3 is 14 residues. CDR1 and CDR2 from the germline V gene are LGHNA and YNFKEQ. The CDR3, as DNA: TGTGCCAGCAGTAAAGACTACGAGGGCACTGAAGCTTTCTTT. Its translation: CASSKDYEGTEAFF.